The T cell receptor (beta chain) under discussion was sequenced for a study of T cells after yellow fever vaccination. Study details: The fractions with low cell numbers were processed using SMART-Seq v4 Ultra Low Input.

Whole-study findings and limits: The secondary response was weaker, and its peak arrived faster, on day 5 versus 15. Primary-vaccination clones mostly resurfaced post-booster (more than 95% CD4, approximately 89% CD8).

This clonotype appeared a few times. The antigen remains undetermined. This CDR3 region has 16 residues. V was cut by 0 bases and J by 2 bases, with 11 bases left in between. Germline CDR1 and CDR2: LGHDT and YNNKEL (reference sequence). TCRdb itself ran the 5' RACE reads through MiXCR, one entry per CDR3 protein. The data contain about 330,000 distinct CDR3 sequences, around 7.3% of them seen just once; the ten biggest clones take up 15% to 20%. The V gene is TRBV3-1, the J gene TRBJ1-5, with D uncertain. The material sequenced was PBMCs, taken roughly seven weeks after the first yellow fever vaccination. This TCR was recovered from a man between 18 and 35 years old who received the YFV17D yellow fever vaccine. The CDR3 DNA sequence: TGTGCCAGCAGCCAAGAACCCCCCATGGGCAATCAGCCCCAGCATTTT. Protein product: CASSQEPPMGNQPQHF.